This is a list of T cell receptor beta chains from one sample in a study of cytomegalovirus exposure and HLA in healthy donors. This table comes from immunoSEQ multiplex PCR, and its TCRdb copy is limited to in-frame clones, with some not included. Of approximately 110,000 clones in the sample, around four fifths are singletons; the top ten hold over 7%. The sample comprised PBMCs. All receptors come from a woman aged 40 to 49 in good health and CMV-seropositive. The conserved cysteine and the conserved F or W are not part of the CDR3 here. Size tells how often a clone was seen (once, few, many) or the class of an expanded clone, and some rows leave it out.

clone size: NA; V gene: TRBV6-1; J gene: NA; CDR3 length: 12; CDR3 protein: ASSEDRVRYEQY
clone size: once; V gene: TRBV7-6; J gene: TRBJ2-3; CDR3 length: 10; CDR3 protein: ASSLIRDTQY
clone size: NA; V gene: TRBV27; J gene: TRBJ1-4; CDR3 length: 15; CDR3 protein: ASSLSGRFTLDEKLF
clone size: NA; V gene: TRBV9; J gene: TRBJ2-7; CDR3 length: 14; CDR3 protein: ASSVAPGTQSYEQY
clone size: NA; V gene: TRBV9; J gene: TRBJ1-2; CDR3 length: 11; CDR3 protein: ASSVWDSQGYT
clone size: NA; V gene: TRBV7-9; J gene: TRBJ2-7; CDR3 length: 13; CDR3 protein: ASSLVVGGAYEQY
clone size: NA; V gene: TRBV18; J gene: TRBJ1-4; CDR3 length: 12; CDR3 protein: ASSPQGAWEKLF
clone size: NA; V gene: TRBV18; J gene: TRBJ1-2; CDR3 length: 12; CDR3 protein: ASSPGGKTYGYT
clone size: NA; V gene: TRBV4-1; J gene: TRBJ2-2; CDR3 length: 12; CDR3 protein: ASSPGQPTGELF
clone size: NA; V gene: TRBV9; J gene: TRBJ2-7; CDR3 length: 11; CDR3 protein: ASSVGGGTEQY
clone size: NA; V gene: TRBV6-6; J gene: TRBJ1-1; CDR3 length: 14; CDR3 protein: ASRYCEGDKNTEAF
clone size: few; V gene: TRBV9; J gene: TRBJ1-3; CDR3 length: 13; CDR3 protein: ASSLSRGSGNTIY
clone size: NA; V gene: TRBV5-1; J gene: TRBJ2-7; CDR3 length: 14; CDR3 protein: ASSKGDWRGDYEQY
clone size: NA; V gene: TRBV20-1; J gene: TRBJ1-1; CDR3 length: 9; CDR3 protein: SASGNTEAF
clone size: NA; V gene: TRBV2; J gene: TRBJ2-7; CDR3 length: 11; CDR3 protein: ASSVRGGYEQY
clone size: once; V gene: TRBV18; J gene: NA; CDR3 length: 9; CDR3 protein: ASSPRNEQY
clone size: NA; V gene: TRBV6-1; J gene: TRBJ1-2; CDR3 length: 15; CDR3 protein: ASSDVGTGIQLYGYT
clone size: NA; V gene: TRBV4-1; J gene: TRBJ1-4; CDR3 length: 13; CDR3 protein: ASSQVGGLSEKLF
clone size: NA; V gene: TRBV28; J gene: TRBJ1-1; CDR3 length: 10; CDR3 protein: ASSAGGAEAF
clone size: NA; V gene: TRBV7-8; J gene: TRBJ2-7; CDR3 length: 12; CDR3 protein: ASSLNGGRGEQY
clone size: NA; V gene: TRBV7-9; J gene: TRBJ1-3; CDR3 length: 14; CDR3 protein: ASSSQGVDTGNTIY
clone size: NA; V gene: TRBV7-9; J gene: TRBJ1-3; CDR3 length: 12; CDR3 protein: ASSLLSSGNTIY
clone size: NA; V gene: TRBV13; J gene: TRBJ1-3; CDR3 length: 14; CDR3 protein: ASSLGVHSSGNTIY
clone size: NA; V gene: TRBV10-3; J gene: TRBJ2-5; CDR3 length: 11; CDR3 protein: AISESTAETQY